This T cell receptor beta chain was sequenced during a study of T cell responses to AZD1222 COVID-19 vaccine. This table comes from immunoSEQ multiplex PCR, and its TCRdb copy is limited to in-frame clones, with some not included. The data hold some 140,000 clones, with 80% to 90% observed a single time. The germline V gene encodes CDR1 SSHAT and CDR2 FNYEAQ (reference sequence). The ends lost 4 bases at V and 0 bases at J; junction bases unmatched: 1. This CDR3 has 14 amino acids. The source of this sequence is an adult who received the AZD1222 COVID-19 vaccine. The starting material was peripheral blood, obtained 28 days after the second AZD1222 dose. V and J are TRBV7-7 and TRBJ2-3; 7 positions agree with TRBD1. In nucleotides, the CDR3 is TGTGCCAGCAGCTCAGGGGGTAGCACAGATACGCAGTATTTT. The encoded protein is CASSSGGSTDTQYF.